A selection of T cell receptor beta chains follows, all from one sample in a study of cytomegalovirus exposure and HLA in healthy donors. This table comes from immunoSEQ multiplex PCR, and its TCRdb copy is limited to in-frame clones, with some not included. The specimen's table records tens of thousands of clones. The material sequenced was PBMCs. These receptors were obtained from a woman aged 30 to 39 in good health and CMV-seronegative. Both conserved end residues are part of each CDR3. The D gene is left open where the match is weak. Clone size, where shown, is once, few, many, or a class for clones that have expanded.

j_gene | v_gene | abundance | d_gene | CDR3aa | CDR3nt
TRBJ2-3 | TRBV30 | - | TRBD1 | CAWSNPSDREGDTQYF | TGTGCCTGGAGTAACCCCTCGGACAGGGAAGGCGATACGCAGTATTTT
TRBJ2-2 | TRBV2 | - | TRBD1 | CASRGTGYTGELFF | TGTGCCAGCAGAGGGACAGGGTACACCGGGGAGCTGTTTTTT
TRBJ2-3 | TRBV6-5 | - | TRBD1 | CASGPDRGATDTQYF | TGTGCCAGCGGACCGGACAGGGGGGCCACAGATACGCAGTATTTT
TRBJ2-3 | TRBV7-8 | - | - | CASSPILAVTDTQYF | TGTGCCAGCAGCCCTATACTAGCCGTCACAGATACGCAGTATTTT
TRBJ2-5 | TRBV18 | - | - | CASSLAETQYF | TGTGCCAGCTCTCTCGCGGAGACCCAGTACTTC
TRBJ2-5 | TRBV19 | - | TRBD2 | CASSRTARGGDRETQYF | TGTGCCAGTAGTAGGACTGCTCGGGGGGGGGATAGAGAGACCCAGTACTTC
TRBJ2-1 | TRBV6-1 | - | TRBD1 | CASRLDRDAYNEQFF | TGTGCCAGCAGATTGGACAGGGATGCCTACAATGAGCAGTTCTTC
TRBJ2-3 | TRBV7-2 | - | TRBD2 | CASSSPRGGPVPQYF | TGTGCCAGCAGCTCCCCACGGGGGGGTCCTGTCCCGCAGTATTTT
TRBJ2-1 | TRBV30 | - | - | CAWRQSNEQFF | TGTGCCTGGCGACAGAGCAATGAGCAGTTCTTC
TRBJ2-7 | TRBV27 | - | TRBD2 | CASSVSSGPSYEQYF | TGTGCCAGCAGTGTCTCTAGCGGACCCTCCTACGAGCAGTACTTC
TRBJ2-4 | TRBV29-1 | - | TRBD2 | CSARTSRENIQYF | TGCAGCGCCCGGACTAGCCGGGAAAACATTCAGTACTTC
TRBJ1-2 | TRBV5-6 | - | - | CASSLGELRLANYGYTF | TGTGCCAGCAGCTTGGGTGAACTACGTTTAGCTAACTATGGCTACACCTTC
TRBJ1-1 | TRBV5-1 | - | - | CASSLGQNMNTEAFF | TGCGCCAGCAGCTTGGGACAGAACATGAACACTGAAGCTTTCTTT
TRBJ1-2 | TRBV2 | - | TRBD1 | CASARQGISDGYTF | TGTGCCAGCGCTAGACAGGGGATCAGCGATGGCTACACCTTC
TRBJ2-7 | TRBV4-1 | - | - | CASSQALAVSSYEQYF | TGCGCCAGCAGCCAAGCTCTAGCTGTTTCGTCCTACGAGCAGTACTTC
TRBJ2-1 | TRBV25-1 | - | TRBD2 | CASSEWSGRHNEQFF | TGTGCCAGCAGTGAATGGAGCGGGAGGCACAATGAGCAGTTCTTC
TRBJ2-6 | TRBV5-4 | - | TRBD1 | CASSYPRSGTGGANVLTF | TGTGCCAGCAGCTATCCGAGATCCGGGACAGGAGGGGCCAACGTCCTGACTTTC
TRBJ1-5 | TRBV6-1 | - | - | CASSRNRDQPQHF | TGTGCCAGCAGCCGAAACAGGGACCAGCCCCAGCATTTT
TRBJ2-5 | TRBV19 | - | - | CASSIRGGAGRETQYF | TGTGCCAGTAGTATCCGCGGAGGGGCCGGGAGAGAGACCCAGTACTTC
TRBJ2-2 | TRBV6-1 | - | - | CASSAQGRASTGELFF | TGTGCCAGCAGTGCACAGGGTAGGGCGAGCACCGGGGAGCTGTTTTTT
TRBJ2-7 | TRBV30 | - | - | CAWSVRRLRNYEQYF | TGTGCCTGGAGTGTAAGGAGACTTCGAAATTACGAGCAGTACTTC
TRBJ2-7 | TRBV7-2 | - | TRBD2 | CASSFVAGREQYF | TGTGCCAGCAGCTTCGTAGCGGGGCGTGAGCAGTACTTC
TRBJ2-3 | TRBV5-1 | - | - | CASSLVTRTDTQYF | TGCGCCAGCAGTTTAGTTACTCGCACAGATACGCAGTATTTT
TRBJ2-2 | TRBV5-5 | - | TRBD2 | CASSLAVIAGNVGELFF | TGTGCCAGCAGCTTGGCCGTAATAGCGGGAAATGTCGGGGAGCTGTTTTTT
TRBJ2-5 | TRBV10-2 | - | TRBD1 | CASSGAGQGEETQYF | TGCGCCAGCAGCGGGGCGGGACAGGGGGAGGAGACCCAGTACTTC
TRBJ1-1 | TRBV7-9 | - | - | CASSLGLGGTEAFF | TGTGCCAGCAGCTTGGGACTTGGGGGCACTGAAGCTTTCTTT
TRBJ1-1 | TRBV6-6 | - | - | CASSYKSMGGEAFF | TGTGCCAGCAGTTACAAGAGTATGGGGGGTGAAGCTTTCTTT
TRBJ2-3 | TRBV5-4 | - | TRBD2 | CASSRRRTSGALYTDTQYF | TGTGCCAGCAGCAGACGTAGGACTAGCGGAGCCCTCTACACAGATACGCAGTATTTT
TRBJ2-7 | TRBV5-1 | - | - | CASSPAQGPNYEQYF | TGCGCCAGCAGCCCGGCACAGGGCCCAAACTACGAGCAGTACTTC
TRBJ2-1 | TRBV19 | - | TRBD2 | CASSTRRTSGRSEQFF | TGTGCCAGTAGTACCCGGCGGACTAGCGGGAGGAGTGAGCAGTTCTTC
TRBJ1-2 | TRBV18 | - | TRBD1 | CASSTRQGANYGYTF | TGTGCCAGCTCCACCAGGCAGGGGGCTAACTATGGCTACACCTTC
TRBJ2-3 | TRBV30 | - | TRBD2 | CAWSVAGGTDTQYF | TGTGCCTGGAGTGTAGCGGGGGGCACAGATACGCAGTATTTT
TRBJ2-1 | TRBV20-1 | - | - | CSASRGSEQFF | TGCAGTGCTAGTAGAGGTAGTGAGCAGTTCTTC
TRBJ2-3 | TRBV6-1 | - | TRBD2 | CASSETAGGSGGYTQYF | TGTGCCAGCAGTGAAACAGCGGGGGGCTCGGGGGGGTATACGCAGTATTTT
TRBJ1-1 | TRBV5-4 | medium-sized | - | CASSLEGGIEAFF | TGTGCCAGCAGCTTGGAGGGGGGGATTGAAGCTTTCTTT
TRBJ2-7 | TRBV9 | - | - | CASSVGGIGEQYF | TGTGCCAGCAGCGTAGGAGGGATCGGCGAGCAGTACTTC
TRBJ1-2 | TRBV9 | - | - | CASSAGVAPGDGYTF | TGTGCCAGCAGCGCCGGGGTAGCCCCGGGGGATGGCTACACCTTC
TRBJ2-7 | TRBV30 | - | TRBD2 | CAWASGSSYEQYF | TGTGCCTGGGCTAGCGGAAGCTCCTACGAGCAGTACTTC
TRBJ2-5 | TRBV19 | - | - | CATSVEAGETQYF | TGTGCCACCTCGGTCGAGGCCGGGGAGACCCAGTACTTC
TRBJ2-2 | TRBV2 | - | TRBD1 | CASSTRTGGWTGELFF | TGTGCCAGCAGTACCCGGACAGGGGGCTGGACCGGGGAGCTGTTTTTT